Included here is one T cell receptor beta chain sequence, with context. This sample stems from a study of radiation and T cells in renal cell carcinoma. This sample's time point: blood 4 weeks post-SBRT, at nephrectomy. Treatment specified: 15 Gy SBRT to primary tumor, nephrectomy 4 weeks later. Sequencing was performed with immunoSEQ multiplex PCR; in TCRdb, only in-frame clones are kept and a portion is missing. This table has 140,000 to 150,000 clones, approximately 86% appearing once. The source of this sequence is a woman aged 50 to 60 with renal cell carcinoma. The sequencing here drew on blood, taken from a patient whose treatment included radiotherapy and nephrectomy.

The CDR3 loop is CASSILIPSLDTDTQYF. CDR3 bases: TGTGCCAGTAGTATCCTCATTCCCTCGTTAGACACAGATACGCAGTATTTT. V gene TRBV19 combines with J gene TRBJ2-3; no firm D call. This CDR3 comprises 17 residues. Trimming shortened V by 3 bases and J by 2 bases, and 18 bases separated the two germline ends. Germline loops: CDR1 LNHDA, CDR2 SQIVND (reference sequence).